Sequencing of this T cell receptor beta chain was carried out in a study of spatial heterogeneity in lung cancer. Via MiXCR, TCRdb re-called the 5' RACE reads, giving one row per CDR3 protein. The sample shows 20,000 to 25,000 distinct CDR3 sequences, about 4.6% of them seen only once. Per the germline V gene, CDR1 is MDHEN and CDR2 is SYDVKM. The V gene end was trimmed by 3 bases and the J gene end by 10 bases; junction bases not matched to a gene: 11. This CDR3 has 16 residues. Study conclusions and caveats: Expanded tumor TCRs that were ubiquitous appeared in blood more at resection than follow-up.

Time point: sample taken at primary tumor resection. Patients with untreated early-stage non-small cell lung cancer, numbering 55 to 80, were the donors. This clonotype was picked up many times. Its antigen is not known. This TCR was recovered from a male donor with early-stage non-small cell lung cancer. The chain uses TRBV28 and TRBJ1-6; 8 bases are shared with TRBD1. This specimen consisted of PBMCs, obtained at surgery. The CDR3 loop reads CASSFQADRVLSPLHF. The DNA for the CDR3 is TGTGCCAGCAGTTTTCAAGCGGACAGGGTTTTGTCACCCCTCCACTTT. The full variable domain, its missing parts supplied by reference TRBV28 and TRBJ1-6, is DVKVTQSSRYLVKRTGEKVFLECVQDMDHENMFWYRQDPGLGLRLIYFSYDVKMKEKGDIPEGYSVSREKKERFSLILESASTNQTSMYLCASSFQADRVLSPLHFGNGTRLTVT.